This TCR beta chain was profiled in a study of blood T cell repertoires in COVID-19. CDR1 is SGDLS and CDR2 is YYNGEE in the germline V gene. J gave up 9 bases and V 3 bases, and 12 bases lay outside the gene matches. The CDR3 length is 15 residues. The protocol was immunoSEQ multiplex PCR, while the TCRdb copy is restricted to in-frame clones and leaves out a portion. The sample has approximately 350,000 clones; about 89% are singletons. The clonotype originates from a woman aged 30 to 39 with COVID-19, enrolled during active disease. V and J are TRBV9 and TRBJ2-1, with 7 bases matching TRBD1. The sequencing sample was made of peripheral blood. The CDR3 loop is CASSETGRKESEQFF. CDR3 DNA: TGTGCCAGCAGCGAGACAGGGCGGAAGGAATCTGAGCAGTTCTTC.